The 11 T cell receptor beta chains presented below share a single source sample, sequenced in a study of blood T cell repertoires in COVID-19 (dated by TCRdb to 2020 to 2021). Library creation used the immunoSEQ multiplex PCR assay. TCRdb provides this immuneACCESS table in a form limited to in-frame rearrangements. Some clones are lacking; in checked studies, under half of them reflect an unresolved V gene, and why the rest are absent is not known. In all, the sample holds about 110,000 clones, and 60% to 85% of those were seen once. The ten largest clones represent about 4.5% of the sample. The sequencing sample was made of peripheral blood. Receptor source: a human donor in a cohort sampled during active or convalescent COVID-19.

This sequence joins TRBV5-6 and TRBJ1-1, with 7 bases fitting TRBD1. The trim removed 4 bases at V and 11 bases at J, leaving 8 bases unmatched. CDR3 size: 12 residues. In germline, CDR1 is SGHDT, CDR2 YYEEEE. CDR3 DNA sequence: TGTGCCAGCAGCCCGCGGGGACAGCCTGCTTTCTTT. It specifies CASSPRGQPAFF.

The rearrangement links TRBV3-1 (or the pseudogene TRBV3-2) to TRBJ2-7; D gene ambiguous. Germline CDR1 reads LGHDT; CDR2 reads YNNKEL (reference sequence). The CDR3 loop spans 11 amino acids. V was shortened by 2 bases and J by 7 bases, with 6 bases between the two germline ends. The CDR3 is CASSQSREQYF. CDR3 bases: TGTGCCAGCAGCCAAAGCAGGGAGCAGTACTTC.

This sequence joins TRBV5-6 and TRBJ1-5; tentative D call: TRBD1 (5 bases). The CDR3 loop spans 19 amino acids. CDR1 is SGHDT, CDR2 YYEEEE, per germline. Trimming left V 1 base short and J 0 bases short, with 20 bases between. CDR3 loop: CASSLFRARSGYSNQPQHF. CDR3 DNA sequence: TGTGCCAGCAGCTTGTTCAGGGCCCGGTCCGGATATAGCAATCAGCCCCAGCATTTT.

This chain connects TRBV7-2 to TRBJ1-5, with D tentatively TRBD1 (6 bases). This CDR3 has 16 residues. Trimming shortened V by 2 bases and J by 1 base, and 12 bases separated the two germline ends. Per germline, CDR1 SGHTA and CDR2 FQGNSA. As DNA, the CDR3 is TGTGCCAGCAGCTTATATTCAGGGGCCAGCAATCAGCCCCAGCATTTT. Protein: CASSLYSGASNQPQHF.

This chain uses TRBV11-3 with TRBJ2-3; 8 nucleotides match TRBD2. The CDR3 totals 17 residues. The germline V gene encodes CDR1 SGHNT and CDR2 YENEEA. V trimming: 5 bases; J trimming: 2 bases; junction bases outside the gene matches: 12. In DNA, the CDR3 is TGTGCCAGCAGCGACACCCTTAGCGGGGAGTACACAGATACGCAGTATTTT. Protein: CASSDTLSGEYTDTQYF.

The chain links TRBV4-2 to TRBJ2-2; maybe TRBD1 (6 bases). The V end was cut by 1 base, the J end by 4 bases, with 7 bases between. CDR1 and CDR2 from the germline V gene are LGHNA and YNFKEQ. This CDR3 is 14 amino acids long. The CDR3 sequence is CASSQVQGTGELFF. CDR3 DNA: TGTGCCAGCAGCCAAGTACAGGGCACCGGGGAGCTGTTTTTT.

CDR3 loop: CATSREGGTGLQETQYF. CDR3 sequence (DNA): TGTGCCACCAGCAGAGAAGGAGGTACAGGGCTGCAAGAGACCCAGTACTTC. The J gene is TRBJ2-5, the V gene TRBV15; possible D gene TRBD1, 6 bases. CDR1 and CDR2 from the germline V gene are LNHNV and YYDKDF (reference sequence). There are 17 residues in the CDR3. With 0 bases removed from V and 2 bases from J, the gap between germline ends came to 16 bases. Looking up the rest from reference TRBV15 and TRBJ2-5 gives the full variable domain: DAMVIQNPRYQVTQFGKPVTLSCSQTLNHNVMYWYQQKSSQAPKLLFHYYDKDFNNEADTPDNFQSRRPNTSFCFLDIRSPGLGDTAMYLCATSREGGTGLQETQYFGPGTRLLVL.

This clone showed up just a few times. The rearrangement uses TRBV19 and TRBJ1-5; D possibly corresponds to TRBD1 (6 bases). The V gene lost 9 bases and the J gene lost 2 bases, with 14 bases spanning the gap. This CDR3 contains 14 residues. Germline V gives CDR1 LNHDA, CDR2 SQIVND (reference sequence). The CDR3 DNA follows: TGTGCCAGCCGCCGATCAGGGGGCAATCAGCCCCAGCATTTT. The encoded protein is CASRRSGGNQPQHF.

This rearrangement joins TRBV12-3 or TRBV12-4 to TRBJ1-2; 7 bases fit TRBD1. The ends lost 3 bases at V and 4 bases at J; junction bases unmatched: 2. CDR3 length: 13 amino acids. The CDR3 DNA sequence: TGTGCCAGCAGTTTTGGGACAGCCTATGGCTACACCTTC. The encoded protein is CASSFGTAYGYTF.

The rearrangement links TRBV19 to TRBJ2-7; weak D call: TRBD2 (5 bases). Germline CDR1 is LNHDA and CDR2 is SQIVND (reference sequence). This CDR3 is built from 13 residues. V lost 4 bases and J lost 4, with 11 bases in between. The DNA for the CDR3 is TGTGCCAGTAGTACCCAGGCGGGTTACGAGCAGTACTTC. This gives the protein CASSTQAGYEQYF.

V and J are TRBV14 and TRBJ2-4; no reliable D call. The CDR3 is made up of 19 amino acids. The germline V gene has CDR1 SGHDN and CDR2 FVKESK. Trimming stripped 0 bases from V and 0 bases from J, with 18 bases between. The CDR3 DNA follows: TGTGCCAGCAGCCAAGAGCCCGTGTGGAACTACATAGCCAAAAACATTCAGTACTTC. Its translation is CASSQEPVWNYIAKNIQYF.